The T cell receptor beta chain under discussion was sequenced for a study of blood T cells in healthy people across ages. Overall study results and limits: Aged donors had fewer naive CD4+ cells and lower diversity than long-lived donors. Any conclusive comparison of naive versus antigen-experienced cells was prevented by using unsorted PBMCs.

A second PCR of 7 to 11 cycles used a sample-barcoded 5' primer and a J-beta primer mix. TCRdb re-analysed the 5' RACE reads in MiXCR, keeping a single row per CDR3 protein. The table records around 1.5 million distinct CDR3 sequences, approximately 42% of them present only once. Germline CDR1 is MNHNS and CDR2 is SASEGT. J gave up 7 bases and V 4 bases, and 15 bases lay outside the gene matches. The CDR3 is 16 amino acids. Of note for this clonotype: As yet, its antigen is unknown. A read error may explain this, as a much larger clone is one base away.

The receptor was derived from a woman between 18 and 29 years old in good health. Source material: blood. The V gene is TRBV6-1, the J gene TRBJ2-7; 8 nucleotides agree with TRBD2. The CDR3 sequence: CASSVTSGSSYNEQYF. Written as DNA, the CDR3 is TGTGCCAGCAGTGTAACTAGCGGCAGCTCCTACAATGAGCAGTACTTC.